Listed below are T cell receptor beta chains from one sample, sequenced in a study of blood T cell repertoires in COVID-19. The repertoire was sequenced with immunoSEQ multiplex PCR; TCRdb's copy has only in-frame clones and lacks some. The sample contains a few hundred thousand clones, 87% of which appear only once. Sequencing input: PBMCs or T cells enriched from blood (not recorded which). Receptors were obtained from a woman aged 25 to 45 who had recovered from COVID-19. Both conserved end residues are part of each CDR3. The D gene is left open where the match is weak. Part of the rows lack a size; the others show once, few, many or a class for expanded clones.

cdr3_aa: CASSLGPTSGGAEDTQYF; cdr3_nt: TGTGCCAGCAGCTTGGGCCCGACTAGCGGGGGGGCCGAAGATACGCAGTATTTT; d_call: TRBD2; j_call: TRBJ2-3; clone_size: -; cdr3_length: 18; v_call: TRBV7-3
cdr3_aa: CSASGLSGNTIYF; cdr3_nt: TGCAGTGCTAGTGGTCTCTCTGGAAACACCATATATTTT; d_call: -; j_call: TRBJ1-3; clone_size: -; cdr3_length: 13; v_call: TRBV20-1
cdr3_aa: CASSLGGPETQYF; cdr3_nt: TGTGCCAGCAGCTTGGGGGGGCCAGAGACCCAGTACTTC; d_call: -; j_call: TRBJ2-5; clone_size: once; cdr3_length: 13; v_call: TRBV7-3
cdr3_aa: CASSIKGAYNYGYTF; cdr3_nt: TGTGCCAGTAGTATTAAGGGGGCCTATAACTATGGCTACACCTTC; d_call: TRBD1; j_call: TRBJ1-2; clone_size: -; cdr3_length: 15; v_call: TRBV19
cdr3_aa: CASSPTGQGAFVQPQHF; cdr3_nt: TGTGCCAGCAGTCCCACGGGGCAGGGGGCATTCGTTCAGCCCCAGCATTTT; d_call: TRBD1; j_call: TRBJ1-5; clone_size: -; cdr3_length: 17; v_call: TRBV28
cdr3_aa: CSVREQGAPGDTQYF; cdr3_nt: TGCAGCGTCAGAGAACAGGGGGCGCCGGGAGATACGCAGTATTTT; d_call: TRBD1; j_call: TRBJ2-3; clone_size: -; cdr3_length: 15; v_call: TRBV29-1
cdr3_aa: CASSEPGHSGNTIYF; cdr3_nt: TGCGCCAGCAGTGAGCCGGGTCACTCTGGAAACACCATATATTTT; d_call: -; j_call: TRBJ1-3; clone_size: -; cdr3_length: 15; v_call: TRBV10-2
cdr3_aa: CASSQGSDPNTIYF; cdr3_nt: TGCGCCAGCAGCCAGGGGAGTGACCCGAACACCATATATTTT; d_call: -; j_call: TRBJ1-3; clone_size: -; cdr3_length: 14; v_call: TRBV4-1
cdr3_aa: CASSPDRDRGYTF; cdr3_nt: TGTGCCAGCAGTCCGGACAGGGATCGTGGCTACACCTTC; d_call: TRBD1; j_call: TRBJ1-2; clone_size: -; cdr3_length: 13; v_call: TRBV2
cdr3_aa: CASSYTGQGAGTEAFF; cdr3_nt: TGTGCCAGCAGTTACACTGGACAGGGGGCAGGGACTGAAGCTTTCTTT; d_call: TRBD1; j_call: TRBJ1-1; clone_size: -; cdr3_length: 16; v_call: TRBV6-6
cdr3_aa: CASSSFSRGSPLHF; cdr3_nt: TGTGCCAGTAGTAGTTTTTCGCGGGGTTCACCCCTCCACTTT; d_call: -; j_call: TRBJ1-6; clone_size: -; cdr3_length: 14; v_call: TRBV19
cdr3_aa: CASSPLSGAYNEQFF; cdr3_nt: TGTGCCAGCAGCCCCCTATCGGGGGCCTACAATGAGCAGTTCTTC; d_call: -; j_call: TRBJ2-1; clone_size: -; cdr3_length: 15; v_call: TRBV14
cdr3_aa: CASRAWQGRSSYGYTF; cdr3_nt: TGTGCCAGCAGAGCCTGGCAGGGCCGCTCCTCTTATGGCTACACCTTC; d_call: -; j_call: TRBJ1-2; clone_size: -; cdr3_length: 16; v_call: TRBV2
cdr3_aa: CASSFSDRVYEQYF; cdr3_nt: TGTGCCAGCAGTTTTTCGGACAGGGTCTACGAGCAGTACTTC; d_call: TRBD1; j_call: TRBJ2-7; clone_size: -; cdr3_length: 14; v_call: TRBV5-4
cdr3_aa: CASRGAGHGINEQFF; cdr3_nt: TGTGCCAGCAGGGGAGCGGGGCACGGGATCAATGAGCAGTTCTTC; d_call: TRBD2; j_call: TRBJ2-1; clone_size: -; cdr3_length: 15; v_call: TRBV5-4
cdr3_aa: CASSEWTGGGPNYGYTF; cdr3_nt: TGTGCCAGCAGTGAATGGACAGGGGGCGGCCCAAACTATGGCTACACCTTC; d_call: TRBD1; j_call: TRBJ1-2; clone_size: -; cdr3_length: 17; v_call: TRBV25-1
cdr3_aa: CASSLTLAYNEQFF; cdr3_nt: TGCGCCAGCAGCTTGACACTAGCCTACAATGAGCAGTTCTTC; d_call: -; j_call: TRBJ2-1; clone_size: -; cdr3_length: 14; v_call: TRBV5-1
cdr3_aa: CASSRGVNTEAFF; cdr3_nt: TGTGCCAGCAGCCGGGGAGTGAACACTGAAGCTTTCTTT; d_call: -; j_call: TRBJ1-1; clone_size: -; cdr3_length: 13; v_call: TRBV6-4
cdr3_aa: CASRDRGSADTQYF; cdr3_nt: TGTGCCAGCAGGGACAGGGGTAGTGCAGATACGCAGTATTTT; d_call: TRBD1; j_call: TRBJ2-3; clone_size: -; cdr3_length: 14; v_call: TRBV2
cdr3_aa: CASSRQGAPNTEAFF; cdr3_nt: TGTGCCAGCAGCAGACAGGGGGCCCCGAACACTGAAGCTTTCTTT; d_call: TRBD1; j_call: TRBJ1-1; clone_size: -; cdr3_length: 15; v_call: TRBV5-4
cdr3_aa: CASSQDRGGTEAFF; cdr3_nt: TGTGCCAGCAGCCAAGATCGGGGGGGGACTGAAGCTTTCTTT; d_call: -; j_call: TRBJ1-1; clone_size: -; cdr3_length: 14; v_call: TRBV3-1/TRBV3-2
cdr3_aa: CASSLWDGGRRNTEAFF; cdr3_nt: TGTGCCAGCAGCTTGTGGGACGGGGGACGGAGGAACACTGAAGCTTTCTTT; d_call: -; j_call: TRBJ1-1; clone_size: -; cdr3_length: 17; v_call: TRBV5-5
cdr3_aa: CASTSTGQGYNEQFF; cdr3_nt: TGTGCCAGCACCTCAACGGGACAGGGCTACAATGAGCAGTTCTTC; d_call: TRBD1; j_call: TRBJ2-1; clone_size: -; cdr3_length: 15; v_call: TRBV11-2
cdr3_aa: CASRSPGGTEKLFF; cdr3_nt: TGTGCCAGCCGGTCCCCAGGGGGTACTGAAAAACTGTTTTTT; d_call: TRBD1; j_call: TRBJ1-4; clone_size: few; cdr3_length: 14; v_call: TRBV6-5
cdr3_aa: CASSTGREAFF; cdr3_nt: TGTGCCAGCAGCACGGGGAGAGAAGCTTTCTTT; d_call: -; j_call: TRBJ1-1; clone_size: -; cdr3_length: 11; v_call: TRBV5-6
cdr3_aa: CASSSAAHYGYTF; cdr3_nt: TGTGCCAGCAGCTCGGCGGCTCACTATGGCTACACCTTC; d_call: -; j_call: TRBJ1-2; clone_size: once; cdr3_length: 13; v_call: TRBV7-9
cdr3_aa: CAWSVLGRAAYGYTF; cdr3_nt: TGTGCCTGGAGTGTACTAGGGAGGGCAGCCTATGGCTACACCTTC; d_call: -; j_call: TRBJ1-2; clone_size: -; cdr3_length: 15; v_call: TRBV30
cdr3_aa: CASSIGVSQGIGETQYF; cdr3_nt: TGTGCCAGTAGTATTGGTGTTAGCCAGGGCATAGGGGAGACCCAGTACTTC; d_call: -; j_call: TRBJ2-5; clone_size: -; cdr3_length: 17; v_call: TRBV19
cdr3_aa: CASSIDTGINYGYTF; cdr3_nt: TGTGCCAGTAGTATAGACACGGGAATTAACTATGGCTACACCTTC; d_call: -; j_call: TRBJ1-2; clone_size: -; cdr3_length: 15; v_call: TRBV19
cdr3_aa: CASSPDRGDYGYTF; cdr3_nt: TGTGCCAGCAGCCCCGACAGGGGGGACTATGGCTACACCTTC; d_call: TRBD1; j_call: TRBJ1-2; clone_size: -; cdr3_length: 14; v_call: TRBV7-6
cdr3_aa: CAWSVDPRRETQYF; cdr3_nt: TGTGCCTGGAGTGTAGACCCCCGGCGGGAGACCCAGTACTTC; d_call: -; j_call: TRBJ2-5; clone_size: -; cdr3_length: 14; v_call: TRBV30
cdr3_aa: CASSLYGGGAGDTQYF; cdr3_nt: TGCGCCAGCAGCTTGTACGGCGGGGGGGCAGGGGATACGCAGTATTTT; d_call: TRBD2; j_call: TRBJ2-3; clone_size: -; cdr3_length: 16; v_call: TRBV5-1
cdr3_aa: CAWADIPPGANVLTF; cdr3_nt: TGTGCCTGGGCGGACATTCCCCCTGGGGCCAACGTCCTGACTTTC; d_call: -; j_call: TRBJ2-6; clone_size: -; cdr3_length: 15; v_call: TRBV30
cdr3_aa: CASSLGTPNQPQHF; cdr3_nt: TGTGCCAGCAGCTTGGGGACTCCTAATCAGCCCCAGCATTTT; d_call: -; j_call: TRBJ1-5; clone_size: -; cdr3_length: 14; v_call: TRBV7-9
cdr3_aa: CAWGAWRQGYSGNTIYF; cdr3_nt: TGTGCCTGGGGGGCTTGGAGACAGGGCTACTCTGGAAACACCATATATTTT; d_call: TRBD1; j_call: TRBJ1-3; clone_size: -; cdr3_length: 17; v_call: TRBV30
cdr3_aa: CAWSGTAPPHGGGGRADTQYF; cdr3_nt: TGTGCCTGGAGTGGTACTGCCCCACCCCATGGGGGCGGGGGTAGGGCAGATACGCAGTATTTT; d_call: -; j_call: TRBJ2-3; clone_size: once; cdr3_length: 21; v_call: TRBV30
cdr3_aa: CASERDRGGYGYTF; cdr3_nt: TGTGCCAGTGAGCGGGACAGGGGAGGCTATGGCTACACCTTC; d_call: TRBD1; j_call: TRBJ1-2; clone_size: -; cdr3_length: 14; v_call: TRBV19
cdr3_aa: CASSLRGAGYGYTF; cdr3_nt: TGTGCCAGCAGCCTTCGGGGGGCAGGGTATGGCTACACCTTC; d_call: -; j_call: TRBJ1-2; clone_size: -; cdr3_length: 14; v_call: TRBV7-2
cdr3_aa: CASSFPGVRVTEAFF; cdr3_nt: TGTGCCAGCAGTTTCCCCGGGGTCCGCGTCACTGAAGCTTTCTTT; d_call: -; j_call: TRBJ1-1; clone_size: -; cdr3_length: 15; v_call: TRBV6-2/TRBV6-3
cdr3_aa: CASSDRVSNQPQHF; cdr3_nt: TGTGCCAGCAGTGACAGGGTTAGCAATCAGCCCCAGCATTTT; d_call: -; j_call: TRBJ1-5; clone_size: few; cdr3_length: 14; v_call: TRBV2
cdr3_aa: CASRQGTDVGQPQHF; cdr3_nt: TGCGCCAGCAGACAAGGGACAGACGTTGGTCAGCCCCAGCATTTT; d_call: TRBD1; j_call: TRBJ1-5; clone_size: -; cdr3_length: 15; v_call: TRBV5-1
cdr3_aa: CSVLAGGRGETQYF; cdr3_nt: TGCAGCGTCCTAGCGGGGGGCCGTGGGGAGACCCAGTACTTC; d_call: TRBD2; j_call: TRBJ2-5; clone_size: -; cdr3_length: 14; v_call: TRBV29-1
cdr3_aa: CARTYVAGGPAVLGNEQFF; cdr3_nt: TGTGCCAGAACTTACGTAGCGGGGGGGCCCGCGGTTTTGGGCAATGAGCAGTTCTTC; d_call: TRBD2; j_call: TRBJ2-1; clone_size: -; cdr3_length: 19; v_call: TRBV2
cdr3_aa: CASSQERGRKGTDTQYF; cdr3_nt: TGTGCCAGCAGCCAAGAAAGGGGGCGAAAGGGGACAGATACGCAGTATTTT; d_call: TRBD1; j_call: TRBJ2-3; clone_size: -; cdr3_length: 17; v_call: TRBV3-1/TRBV3-2
cdr3_aa: CASRVTGAGNTEAFF; cdr3_nt: TGTGCCAGCAGGGTCACAGGGGCGGGGAACACTGAAGCTTTCTTT; d_call: TRBD1; j_call: TRBJ1-1; clone_size: -; cdr3_length: 15; v_call: TRBV7-8
cdr3_aa: CASSQDGGGWGEKLFF; cdr3_nt: TGCGCCAGCAGCCAAGATGGGGGAGGGTGGGGTGAAAAACTGTTTTTT; d_call: -; j_call: TRBJ1-4; clone_size: -; cdr3_length: 16; v_call: TRBV4-1
cdr3_aa: CAWSPPGTGKETQYF; cdr3_nt: TGTGCCTGGAGTCCGCCGGGGACAGGGAAAGAGACCCAGTACTTC; d_call: TRBD1; j_call: TRBJ2-5; clone_size: -; cdr3_length: 15; v_call: TRBV30
cdr3_aa: CASSLGGQGAFF; cdr3_nt: TGTGCCAGCAGCTTGGGGGGACAGGGAGCTTTCTTT; d_call: TRBD1; j_call: TRBJ1-1; clone_size: -; cdr3_length: 12; v_call: TRBV11-2